The 19 T cell receptor beta chains given below trace back to one sample, sequenced in a study of T cell changes during pregnancy in multiple sclerosis. Clones were read by immunoSEQ multiplex PCR, and TCRdb kept only the in-frame ones, dropping some. The sample yields about 50,000 clones, 92% seen once. This specimen consisted of CD4+ T cells from peripheral blood mononuclear cells, obtained after pregnancy. The receptors were gathered from a female donor with multiple sclerosis, enrolled in a pregnancy study.

The V and J genes are TRBV2 and TRBJ2-2, with 8 bases fitting TRBD1. V gave up 4 bases and J gave up 10 bases; unmatched junction bases: 14. The CDR3 covers 16 residues. Germline CDR1 reads SNHLY; CDR2 reads FYNNEI. DNA of the CDR3: TGTGCCAGCAGTGGAGGGGGACAGGAACCCCCCATGGAGCTGTTTTTT. Translating gives CASSGGGQEPPMELFF.

This rearrangement joins TRBV9 to TRBJ1-4; the D gene is possibly TRBD1 (6 bases). Germline V gives CDR1 SGDLS, CDR2 YYNGEE. Trimming removed 3 bases from V and 5 bases from J, with 17 bases in between. This CDR3 spans 16 amino acids. As DNA, the CDR3 is TGTGCCAGCAGCGGAACGCCGGACAGACGAAATGAAAAACTGTTTTTT. This translates into CASSGTPDRRNEKLFF.

This chain connects TRBV6-6 to TRBJ2-1; 12 positions agree with TRBD2. The CDR3 contains 15 residues. V was clipped by 6 bases and J by 4 bases; unmatched bases: 4. From germline, CDR1 is MNHNY and CDR2 SVGAGI (reference sequence). In DNA form, the CDR3 reads TGTGCCAGCAGCCGACTAGCGGGAGAATACAATGAGCAGTTCTTC. This encodes CASSRLAGEYNEQFF.

The chain recombines TRBV19 with TRBJ1-5; 9 positions agree with TRBD1. This CDR3 contains 16 residues. Trimming cost V 5 bases and J 3 bases; bases outside gene matches: 8. Germline V gene lookup returns CDR1 LNHDA and CDR2 SQIVND (reference sequence). The CDR3 nucleotides are TGTGCCAGTAGTGCCCGGACAGGGGTCCTCAATCAGCCCCAGCATTTT. Residues: CASSARTGVLNQPQHF.

This chain uses TRBV18 with TRBJ1-5; a weak D match, TRBD1 (6 bases). Per the germline V gene, CDR1 is KGHSH and CDR2 is LQKENI. Deletions cut 2 bases from V and 3 bases from J, with 11 bases between. The CDR3 is 15 amino acids. The CDR3 sequence: CASSPRGGDNQPQHF. The DNA of the CDR3 is TGTGCCAGCTCACCAAGAGGGGGTGACAATCAGCCCCAGCATTTT.

This chain uses TRBV19 with TRBJ2-7; D remains ambiguous. Between the trimmed V and J ends, which lost 8 bases and 2 bases, there was a span of 10 bases. Germline V gene lookup returns CDR1 LNHDA and CDR2 SQIVND (reference sequence). This CDR3 contains 12 residues. The CDR3, as DNA: TGTGCCAGTCTTAGTCAGGCCTACGAGCAGTACTTC. It yields the protein CASLSQAYEQYF.

J is TRBJ2-7 and V is TRBV7-2, with TRBD2 matching over 8 bases. Germline V gives CDR1 SGHTA, CDR2 FQGNSA. This CDR3 contains 16 residues. V trimming: 2 bases; J trimming: 5 bases; junction bases outside the gene matches: 11. CDR3 sequence reads: CASSLRLSGSTHEQYF. Here the CDR3 DNA reads TGTGCCAGCAGCTTACGGCTAAGCGGGAGTACCCACGAGCAGTACTTC.

The chain couples TRBV7-2 to TRBJ2-1, with 11 bases identical to TRBD2. Germline CDR1 is SGHTA and CDR2 is FQGNSA. The CDR3 runs 15 residues. J lost 4 bases, V lost 4 bases, and 3 bases had no gene match. CDR3 nucleotides: TGTGCCAGCAGCTCGACTAGCGGGACATACAATGAGCAGTTCTTC. It is translated as CASSSTSGTYNEQFF.

The chain couples TRBV5-4 to TRBJ2-7; 8 bases are shared with TRBD2. This CDR3 has 16 residues. V was clipped by 4 bases and J by 5 bases; unmatched bases: 14. CDR1 is SGHNT, CDR2 YYREEE, per germline (reference sequence). The CDR3 nucleotides are TGTGCCAGCAGCGTACGGCGGGGGGCGCAGGTGGACGAGCAGTACTTC. Translating gives CASSVRRGAQVDEQYF.

The genes are TRBV7-3 and TRBJ1-1; no clear D. The CDR3 totals 15 residues. The germline V gene has CDR1 SGHTA and CDR2 FQGTGA. Trimming removed 6 bases at V and 1 base at J, with 15 bases between. CDR3 sequence reads: CASSKNPETNTEAFF. Written as DNA, the CDR3 is TGTGCCAGCAGTAAAAATCCGGAGACGAACACTGAAGCTTTCTTT.

The chain combines TRBV30 with TRBJ1-3; TRBD1 might be the D (6 bases). Per the germline V gene, CDR1 is GTSNPN and CDR2 is SVGIG (reference sequence). Trimming took off 2 bases at V and 4 bases at J, with 12 bases between the two ends. This CDR3 is built from 14 residues. CDR3 region: CAWSPGHWGNTIYF. CDR3 DNA: TGTGCCTGGAGTCCGGGACACTGGGGAAACACCATATATTTT.

The chain is built from TRBV11-2 and TRBJ2-2; D is unclear. In germline, CDR1 is SGHAT, CDR2 FQNNGV. This CDR3 region has 13 residues. Trimming cost V 5 bases and J 3 bases, with 7 bases left between them. CDR3 protein: CASSLLYTGELFF. The DNA of the CDR3 is TGTGCCAGCAGCCTTCTGTACACCGGGGAGCTGTTTTTT.

The J gene is TRBJ1-5, the V gene TRBV6-1; possibly TRBD1 for D (5 bases). Trimming pared 0 bases from V and 3 bases from J, leaving 9 bases between. The CDR3 has 15 amino acids. The V gene's germline CDR1 is MNHNS and CDR2 SASEGT. The DNA for the CDR3 is TGTGCCAGCAGTGAAGCGCGACAGAACAATCAGCCCCAGCATTTT. Residues: CASSEARQNNQPQHF.

This clone was observed once. The rearrangement uses TRBV11-2 and TRBJ2-3; D may be TRBD2 (5 bases). Trimming took off 2 bases at V and 4 bases at J, with 19 bases between the two ends. Germline values: CDR1 SGHAT, CDR2 FQNNGV. CDR3 length: 17 amino acids. CDR3 coding DNA: TGTGCCAGCAGCTTATTTGAAGCATCCGAGAGGGCAGATACGCAGTATTTT. This translates into CASSLFEASERADTQYF.

This rearrangement joins TRBV7-2 to TRBJ2-7; TRBD1 matches at 9 bases. The CDR3 extends over 15 amino acids. The V gene end was trimmed by 5 bases and the J gene end by 1 base; junction bases not matched to a gene: 6. The V gene's germline CDR1 is SGHTA and CDR2 FQGNSA. DNA of the CDR3: TGTGCCAGCAGCACCAGACAGGGGGTTTCCTACGAGCAGTACTTC. It specifies CASSTRQGVSYEQYF.

The chain recombines TRBV5-1 with TRBJ1-1, with D possibly matching TRBD1 (5 bases). V was cut by 5 bases and J by 6 bases, with 17 bases left in between. Germline V gives CDR1 SGHRS, CDR2 YFSETQ. This CDR3 contains 14 residues. The CDR3, as DNA: TGCGCCAGCAGTTCCTGGGGGGGGATCCCTGAAGCTTTCTTT. Amino acids: CASSSWGGIPEAFF.

This chain uses TRBV9 with TRBJ1-1; the D is unclear. Trimming pared 3 bases from V and 0 bases from J, leaving 9 bases between. From germline, CDR1 is SGDLS and CDR2 YYNGEE. The CDR3 extends over 14 amino acids. The CDR3 DNA sequence: TGTGCCAGCAGCGGTGGGCGCCTGAACACTGAAGCTTTCTTT. Protein product: CASSGGRLNTEAFF. Using reference TRBV9 and TRBJ1-1 for the parts outside the CDR3, the full variable domain is DSGVTQTPKHLITATGQRVTLRCSPRSGDLSVYWYQQSLDQGLQFLIQYYNGEERAKGNILERFSAQQFPDLHSELNLSSLELGDSALYFCASSGGRLNTEAFFGQGTRLTVV.

The V call is TRBV7-8, the J call TRBJ2-7; D possibly corresponds to TRBD1 (6 bases). The CDR3 loop spans 15 amino acids. Trimming shortened V by 5 bases and J by 0 bases, and 14 bases separated the two germline ends. Germline V CDR1 and CDR2: SGHVS, FQNEAQ. The CDR3 protein is CASSRDNQPSYEQYF. The CDR3 DNA is TGTGCCAGCAGCCGGGACAACCAACCCTCCTACGAGCAGTACTTC.

This clone was seen once. V usage is TRBV6-5 and J usage is TRBJ1-1; D is uncertain. The CDR3 sequence is 12 residues long. The V gene lost 4 bases and the J gene lost 5 bases, with 8 bases spanning the gap. Germline V CDR1 and CDR2: MNHEY, SVGAGI. The CDR3 DNA is TGTGCCAGCAGTTCGGGTGGAACTGAAGCTTTCTTT. Protein: CASSSGGTEAFF.